A selection of T cell receptor beta chains follows, all from one sample in a study of blood T cells in healthy people across ages. TCRdb re-derived calls from the 5' RACE reads in MiXCR, one entry per CDR3 protein. Here the sample spans about 1 million distinct CDR3 sequences, approximately 26% being singletons. This sample also appeared in a second study, on T cells of mothers and their children.

What was sequenced was blood. Every receptor here comes from a girl aged 2 to 9 in good health. Each CDR3 is given with its conserved first and last residue. D genes are given only for firm matches. Only some rows state a clone size, as once, few, many or a class for expanded clones.

. | TRBJ2-7 | TRBD1 | TRBV5-1 | TGCGCCAGCAGCCCCCGGGACAGGGCACCCGAGCAGTACTTC | CASSPRDRAPEQYF
few | TRBJ2-5 | . | TRBV29-1 | TGCAGCGTTGAAGGTCCGGAAGAGACCCAGTACTTC | CSVEGPEETQYF
few | TRBJ2-1 | TRBD1 | TRBV18 | TGTGCCAGCTCACCACCGGGACAGGAGCAGTTCTTC | CASSPPGQEQFF
once | TRBJ2-4 | TRBD2 | TRBV27 | TGTGCCAGCAGACGATCGGAGGGGAGGGGAGCCAAAAACATTCAGTACTTC | CASRRSEGRGAKNIQYF
. | TRBJ2-3 | . | TRBV27 | TGTGCCAGCCTTACATCGGACCGAGTATTACAGTATTTT | CASLTSDRVLQYF
. | TRBJ1-2 | . | TRBV6-6 | TGTGCCGCCCATCTCGCCGAGGCTCTAAGCGGCTACACCTTC | CAAHLAEALSGYTF
few | TRBJ2-1 | . | TRBV27 | TGTGCCAGCAAACAGGGGGGGGCATGGAATGAGCAGTTCTTC | CASKQGGAWNEQFF
. | TRBJ1-2 | . | TRBV29-1 | TGCAGCGTTGAGTCAACACCCAACTATGGCTACACCTTC | CSVESTPNYGYTF
few | TRBJ2-1 | . | TRBV7-9 | TGTGCCAGCAGCCGGGGTGGCGAGGGACTGAACAATGAGCAGTTCTTC | CASSRGGEGLNNEQFF
. | TRBJ2-5 | TRBD2 | TRBV20-1 | TGCAGTGCTAGAGATCACACTCTAGCGGGAGGGCCGGAGACCCAGTACTTC | CSARDHTLAGGPETQYF
. | TRBJ2-7 | . | TRBV7-3 | TGTGCCAGCAGCTTAACGGGGGGCACTACCTACGAGCAGTACTTC | CASSLTGGTTYEQYF
. | TRBJ2-7 | . | TRBV20-1 | TGCAGTGCTAGGGGGCGGGCCGCCTACGAGCAGTACTTC | CSARGRAAYEQYF
. | TRBJ2-7 | . | TRBV28 | TGTGCCAGCAGTTCCACACCCGGACTCTACGAGCAGTACTTC | CASSSTPGLYEQYF
. | TRBJ2-1 | TRBD1 | TRBV5-1 | TGCGCCAGCAGCGCGGGACAGGGGACCTACAATGAGCAGTTCTTC | CASSAGQGTYNEQFF
few | TRBJ1-1 | TRBD1 | TRBV6-2/TRBV6-3 | TGTGCCAGCAGCTTCACAGGACAGGTGAACACTGAAGCTTTCTTT | CASSFTGQVNTEAFF
. | TRBJ1-3 | . | TRBV7-2 | TGTGCCAGCAGCCCCTCCCAGGGTTTATCTGGAAACACCATATATTTT | CASSPSQGLSGNTIYF
. | TRBJ1-2 | TRBD1 | TRBV7-8 | TGTGCCAGCAGCCATAGCCCGGACAGGGAAAACTATGGCTACACCTTC | CASSHSPDRENYGYTF
few | TRBJ2-4 | . | TRBV7-9 | TGTGCCAGCAGCTTAGTAGTCAACATAGCCAAAAACATTCAGTACTTC | CASSLVVNIAKNIQYF
many | TRBJ2-5 | . | TRBV28 | TGTGCCAGCAGTTCTCGGAGGGAGACCCAGTACTTC | CASSSRRETQYF
. | TRBJ1-2 | . | TRBV7-2 | TGTGCCAGCAGCTTTCGAGGGGGGGGAGAGGGTGGCTACACCTTC | CASSFRGGGEGGYTF
. | TRBJ1-4 | . | TRBV3-1 | TGTGCCAGCAGCCGTCAACCAGGGCTCGCTAATGAAAAACTGTTTTTT | CASSRQPGLANEKLFF
. | TRBJ2-5 | . | TRBV12-3/TRBV12-4 | TGTGCCGGCAGTTTAAGCCCCCAAGAGACCCAGTACTTC | CAGSLSPQETQYF
. | TRBJ2-5 | TRBD2 | TRBV4-2 | TGTGCCAGCAGCCCTCAACGACTAGCGGGGGATGAGACCCAGTACTTC | CASSPQRLAGDETQYF
few | TRBJ2-1 | . | TRBV7-9 | TGTGCCAGCAGCTCCCAGACCAATGAGCAGTTCTTC | CASSSQTNEQFF
. | TRBJ2-4 | . | TRBV28 | TGTGCCAGCAGCCTTGCATCGGGGCGGAGAAACATTCAGTACTTC | CASSLASGRRNIQYF
few | TRBJ1-5 | . | TRBV4-3 | TGCGCCAGCAGCCCCACCCTACAGAATCAGCCCCAGCATTTT | CASSPTLQNQPQHF
many | TRBJ1-4 | . | TRBV12-3/TRBV12-4 | TGTGCCAGCAGTCCTCCCGGGATGGGTTGGGAAAAACTGTTTTTT | CASSPPGMGWEKLFF
few | TRBJ2-5 | . | TRBV7-2 | TGTGCCAGCAGCGCAGATGGGTTGAGAGGGGAGACCCAGTACTTC | CASSADGLRGETQYF
many | TRBJ2-5 | TRBD1 | TRBV5-1 | TGCGCCAGCTCCGACAGGGTAGAGACCCAGTACTTC | CASSDRVETQYF
. | TRBJ2-1 | . | TRBV7-2 | TGTGCCAGCAGCCCAGCCCGCGGGACATACAATGAGCAGTTCTTC | CASSPARGTYNEQFF
. | TRBJ2-6 | . | TRBV13 | TGTGCCAGCAGCCCTAGGGATCTGACGTCTGGGGCCAACGTCCTGACTTTC | CASSPRDLTSGANVLTF
few | TRBJ1-4 | TRBD1 | TRBV5-1 | TGCGCCAGCAGTAATCGGACAGGGAATGAAAAACTGTTTTTT | CASSNRTGNEKLFF
. | TRBJ2-7 | . | TRBV5-1 | TGCGCCAGCAGCTTGGTTGACAGGACCTACGAGCAGTACTTC | CASSLVDRTYEQYF
few | TRBJ2-1 | . | TRBV6-6 | TGTGCCAGCATCCCCTCGGGACCCAACTACAATGAGCAGTTCTTC | CASIPSGPNYNEQFF
. | TRBJ2-7 | TRBD1 | TRBV29-1 | TGCAGCGTTGAAGATCGAAGGGGGCCGCCCTACGAGCAGTACTTC | CSVEDRRGPPYEQYF
. | TRBJ2-5 | TRBD2 | TRBV5-1 | TGCGCCAGCAGCCCAACCCTAACACCGGGACTAGCGGGAAATGAGCAGTACTTC | CASSPTLTPGLAGNEQYF
. | TRBJ2-1 | . | TRBV29-1 | TGCAGCGTTGAAACGTCGGTGGGCTACAATGAGCAGTTCTTC | CSVETSVGYNEQFF
. | TRBJ1-6 | . | TRBV7-2 | TGTGCCAGCAGCTTAGTCAATCCGGGGGGCGGTTCACCCCTCCACTTT | CASSLVNPGGGSPLHF
. | TRBJ1-5 | . | TRBV4-1 | TGCGCCAGCAGCCAAGAAGGTGGCCGGCAGCCCCAGCATTTT | CASSQEGGRQPQHF
. | TRBJ2-1 | . | TRBV10-3 | TGTGCCCATTGGGAAGGGAGAAATAGAAGAAAGTTCTTC | CAHWEGRNRRKFF
few | TRBJ2-5 | . | TRBV24-1 | TGTGCCACCAGTGATTCCCTCCCGGGCGGGACAGAGACCCAGTACTTC | CATSDSLPGGTETQYF
few | TRBJ1-4 | . | TRBV20-1 | TGCAGTGCTAGGGGCCACGAAAAACTGTTTTTT | CSARGHEKLFF
few | TRBJ2-3 | . | TRBV18 | TGTGCCAGCTCATTGCGGGACAGAGCTCGCACAGATACGCAGTATTTT | CASSLRDRARTDTQYF
. | TRBJ1-1 | . | TRBV7-2 | TGTGCCAGCAGCTTAACATGGGCAGCTGAAGCTTTCTTT | CASSLTWAAEAFF
. | TRBJ1-1 | . | TRBV20-1 | TGCAGTGCTAGAATACAGTCGAACACTGAAGCATTCTTT | CSARIQSNTEAFF
once | TRBJ2-1 | TRBD2 | TRBV7-9 | TGTGCCAGCGGCACTAGCGCCCAGCAGTTCTTC | CASGTSAQQFF
few | TRBJ2-5 | . | TRBV29-1 | TGCAGCGTTGATGTGGAAGAGACCCAGTACTTC | CSVDVEETQYF
. | TRBJ2-1 | TRBD2 | TRBV7-8 | TGTGCCAGCAGTCTACTTCCCCGGGCGGGGGGCAATGAGCAGTTCTTC | CASSLLPRAGGNEQFF
. | TRBJ1-5 | . | TRBV12-3/TRBV12-4 | TGTGCCAGCAGATCTGGGGGTGAGAGCAATCAGCCCCAGCATTTT | CASRSGGESNQPQHF
. | TRBJ2-2 | TRBD2 | TRBV12-3/TRBV12-4 | TGTGCCAGCAGTACTAGCGGGGGGGTCACCGGGGAGCTGTTTTTT | CASSTSGGVTGELFF
. | TRBJ2-7 | TRBD1 | TRBV20-1 | TGCAGTGGCTTAGAGGGGGCTGCGTCCTACGAGCAGTACTTC | CSGLEGAASYEQYF
. | TRBJ2-5 | TRBD1 | TRBV13 | TGTGCCAGCAGCCGCGGACAGGGGGTTGAAGAGACCCAGTACTTC | CASSRGQGVEETQYF
few | TRBJ2-4 | TRBD2 | TRBV7-2 | TGTGCCAGCACCCCTACTCCGGGGGGAGGGGAAAACATTCAGTACTTC | CASTPTPGGGENIQYF
few | TRBJ1-1 | . | TRBV29-1 | TGCAGCGTCACGGGGCAGTTGAACACTGAAGCTTTCTTT | CSVTGQLNTEAFF
. | TRBJ2-4 | . | TRBV28 | TGTGCCAGCAGTTCATTAGGTGATTTCGGAGGAAACATTCAGTACTTC | CASSSLGDFGGNIQYF
few | TRBJ2-2 | TRBD1 | TRBV11-2 | TGTGCCAGCAGCCGTCTAGACAGGGCCGGGGAGCTGTTTTTT | CASSRLDRAGELFF
. | TRBJ1-4 | . | TRBV6-4 | TGTGCCAGCAGTGAACGGCTCAATGAAAAACTGTTTTTT | CASSERLNEKLFF